This is a list of T cell receptor beta chains from one sample in a study of read filtering for tumor transcriptome and immune sequencing. TCRdb re-called the reads with MiXCR, one entry per CDR3 protein. The sample has tens of thousands of distinct CDR3 sequences; about 20% are singletons. Sequencing input: a population of CD138-negative cells sorted from bone marrow. The receptors stem from a donor at least 40 years old with multiple myeloma. CDR3s include the opening cysteine and the closing phenylalanine or tryptophan.

CDR3 | J | V
CASRSWTISGANVLTF | TRBJ2-6 | TRBV12-3/TRBV12-4
CASGQGASSGYGYTF | TRBJ1-2 | TRBV7-8
CASSPWGLAYEQYF | TRBJ2-7 | TRBV3-1
CASSPPEGLRLFF | TRBJ2-2 | TRBV18
CASSPEPAGPQHF | TRBJ1-5 | TRBV9
CASSQNSALESNEQFF | TRBJ2-1 | TRBV23-1
CASSLAGTGDGYGYTF | TRBJ1-2 | TRBV5-1
CGGRTNEKLFF | TRBJ1-4 | TRBV29-1
CASSEVLEDTQYF | TRBJ2-3 | TRBV6-1
CASSPRALLIQYF | TRBJ2-4 | TRBV27
CASSSKQGADEKLFF | TRBJ1-4 | TRBV13
CATSLAGLPGGTEQFF | TRBJ2-1 | TRBV24-1
CASSLAAGDTQYF | TRBJ2-3 | TRBV12-3/TRBV12-4
CASSLTGTTGYTF | TRBJ1-2 | TRBV7-3
CASSYDAGGSYNEQFF | TRBJ2-1 | TRBV6-2/TRBV6-3
CASSLDRNNEQFF | TRBJ2-1 | TRBV28
CASSFRGNYNEQFF | TRBJ2-1 | TRBV11-2
CSASPGTGSGNTIYF | TRBJ1-3 | TRBV20-1
CSAPSDSRPGAFF | TRBJ1-1 | TRBV20-1
CASSLQTVGGGQPQHF | TRBJ1-5 | TRBV28
CASSPLAHEQFF | TRBJ2-1 | TRBV7-9
CAYRAGGVETQYF | TRBJ2-5 | TRBV30
CSAKTSGGTDTQYF | TRBJ2-3 | TRBV20-1
CASSSRTGSSYNEQFF | TRBJ2-1 | TRBV28
CASDRDRGFGNQPQHF | TRBJ1-5 | TRBV6-1
CASSPTGGEPQHF | TRBJ1-5 | TRBV12-3/TRBV12-4
CASSDTGGSGQPQHF | TRBJ1-5 | TRBV25-1
CASSLDMGEETQYF | TRBJ2-5 | TRBV5-1
CASSFDSIYGYTF | TRBJ1-2 | TRBV7-9
CASSYTPTNPSYNEQFF | TRBJ2-1 | TRBV6-5
CASSPDRPNQPQHF | TRBJ1-5 | TRBV5-1
CASSPGNAASYNEQFF | TRBJ2-1 | TRBV5-1
CASSQGTSGTNTQYF | TRBJ2-3 | TRBV3-1
CASSEGGQGLDTQYF | TRBJ2-3 | TRBV10-1
CARWDRVAAEAFF | TRBJ1-1 | TRBV2
CASSQEWKSSYEQYF | TRBJ2-7 | TRBV4-1
CASSLYASGGYEQYF | TRBJ2-7 | TRBV7-2
CAGRAGQFGGELLF | TRBJ2-2 | TRBV6-1
CSVSGSTDTQYF | TRBJ2-3 | TRBV20-1
CASSRQGDTEAFF | TRBJ1-1 | TRBV6-6
CASSSPLVSGNTICF | TRBJ1-3 | TRBV19
CASGKGPQHF | TRBJ1-5 | TRBV27
CASIPPTGSGTQYF | TRBJ2-5 | TRBV12-3/TRBV12-4
CASSLRTGSYNEQFF | TRBJ2-1 | TRBV5-4
CASSLFDYNEQFF | TRBJ2-1 | TRBV5-1
CASQQAGHNEQFF | TRBJ2-1 | TRBV2
CSAGALGQETQYF | TRBJ2-5 | TRBV20-1
CASSSELDSLQETQYF | TRBJ2-5 | TRBV7-9
CASSPLQETQYF | TRBJ2-5 | TRBV7-9